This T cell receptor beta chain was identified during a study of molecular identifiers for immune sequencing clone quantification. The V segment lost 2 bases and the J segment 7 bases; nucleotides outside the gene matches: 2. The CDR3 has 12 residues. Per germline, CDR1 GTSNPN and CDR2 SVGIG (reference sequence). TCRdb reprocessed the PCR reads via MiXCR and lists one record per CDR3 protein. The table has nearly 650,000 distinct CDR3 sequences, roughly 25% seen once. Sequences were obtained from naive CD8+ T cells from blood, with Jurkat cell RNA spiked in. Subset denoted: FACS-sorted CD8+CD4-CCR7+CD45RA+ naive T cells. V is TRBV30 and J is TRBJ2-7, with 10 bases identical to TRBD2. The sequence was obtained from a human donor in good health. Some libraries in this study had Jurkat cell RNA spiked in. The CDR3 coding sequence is TGTGCCTGGAGTAGCGGGAGGGTTGAGCAGTACTTC. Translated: CAWSSGRVEQYF.